Listed here is a single T cell receptor (beta chain). The antigen is not known. This sample is drawn from a study of cytomegalovirus exposure and HLA in healthy donors. PCR involved 60 Vbeta and 13 Jbeta primers. In the original analysis: In a later analysis, some 80 million unique TCR beta chains included roughly 11 million shared by two or more donors. Generated by immunoSEQ multiplex PCR, the TCRdb table keeps only in-frame clones and is missing some. The DNA gave D and trimming, while V, J and clone size come from that table. The table has tens of thousands of clones, 65% to 70% seen once. The study, taken as a whole, reports: Reports credit the classifier with highly specific, highly sensitive diagnosis of cytomegalovirus status.

CDR1 SNHLY and CDR2 FYNNEI come from the germline V gene. Trimming took 1 base from V and 5 from J, leaving 11 bases between them. There are 15 residues in the CDR3. The sequencing sample was made of PBMCs. This TCR was sampled from a woman aged 25 to 39 in good health and CMV-seronegative. The J gene is TRBJ2-2, the V gene TRBV2; D is possibly TRBD2 (6 bases). CDR3 amino acids: CASSEEGAGTGELFF. Written as DNA, the CDR3 is TGTGCCAGCAGTGAAGAAGGGGCGGGGACCGGGGAGCTGTTTTTT. The whole variable domain, filled in from reference TRBV2 and TRBJ2-2, reads EPEVTQTPSHQVTQMGQEVILRCVPISNHLYFYWYRQILGQKVEFLVSFYNNEISEKSEIFDDQFSVERPDGSNFTLKIRSTKLEDSAMYFCASSEEGAGTGELFFGEGSRLTVL.